The 23 T cell receptor beta chains below come from one sample, sequenced in a study of cytomegalovirus exposure and HLA in healthy donors. Primers: 60 Vbeta forward and 13 Jbeta reverse. Only in-frame clones appear in the TCRdb table, and some are missing; sequencing was by immunoSEQ multiplex PCR. The sample has about 200,000 clones, approximately 83% seen once. Sequencing was performed on PBMCs. The receptor source for this set is a girl between 10 and 17 years old in good health and CMV-seronegative.

This clone is a singleton in its sample. This chain joins TRBV2 and TRBJ2-4; tentative D call: TRBD1 (5 bases). The V end was cut by 4 bases, the J end by 3 bases, with 13 bases between. The CDR3 runs to 15 residues. CDR1 SNHLY and CDR2 FYNNEI come from the germline V gene. CDR3 loop: CASSARVGFKNIQYF. DNA for the CDR3: TGTGCCAGCAGTGCCAGGGTGGGTTTCAAAAACATTCAGTACTTC.

There are a few counts of this clone. The V call is TRBV9, the J call TRBJ2-7, with D possibly being TRBD1 (6 bases). V was trimmed by 0 bases and J by 5 bases, leaving 15 bases between them. Germline CDR1 is SGDLS and CDR2 is YYNGEE. This CDR3 region has 15 residues. CDR3 protein: CASSVGGHKRDEQYF. CDR3 DNA sequence: TGTGCCAGCAGCGTAGGGGGACACAAGAGGGACGAGCAGTACTTC.

This clone was recorded only once. In DNA, the CDR3 is TGTGCCAGCAGTTACTCGTACGGGGTGAACACTGAAGCTTTCTTT. Its protein is CASSYSYGVNTEAFF. V gene TRBV6-5 combines with J gene TRBJ1-1; D is undetermined. Per the germline V gene, CDR1 is MNHEY and CDR2 is SVGAGI. This CDR3 has 15 amino acids. Deletions cut 0 bases from V and 0 bases from J, with 8 bases between.

The V gene is TRBV5-6, the J gene TRBJ2-1; 14 nucleotides align to TRBD2. Losses at the gene ends were 0 bases for V and 8 bases for J; bases not matched to a gene: 13. Germline V lookup: CDR1 SGHDT, CDR2 YYEEEE. This CDR3 has 19 amino acids. The CDR3 reads CASSLVGGLAGVHDDEQFF. CDR3 DNA: TGTGCCAGCAGCTTGGTGGGGGGACTAGCGGGAGTCCATGACGATGAGCAGTTCTTC.

This clone was recorded only once. The rearrangement links TRBV6-1 to TRBJ1-2, with D maybe TRBD1 (5 bases). Trimming took off 7 bases at V and 8 bases at J, with 20 bases between the two ends. The CDR3 length is 14 residues. CDR1 MNHNS and CDR2 SASEGT come from the germline V gene. CDR3 in amino acids: CASIAATVGTGYTF. In nucleotides, the CDR3 is TGTGCCAGCATTGCTGCGACAGTTGGCACCGGCTACACCTTC.

The chain links TRBV11-2 to TRBJ2-7; no firm D call. V lost 5 bases to trimming and J lost 4 bases, with 6 bases between them. CDR1 is SGHAT and CDR2 is FQNNGV in the germline V gene. The CDR3 has 11 residues. CDR3 bases: TGTGCCAGCAGCACCACTTACGAGCAGTACTTC. It encodes CASSTTYEQYF. Full variable domain (remainder filled in from reference TRBV11-2 and TRBJ2-7): EAGVAQSPRYKIIEKRQSVAFWCNPISGHATLYWYQQILGQGPKLLIQFQNNGVVDDSQLPKDRFSAERLKGVDSTLKIQPAKLEDSAVYLCASSTTYEQYFGPGTRLTVT.

This clone was seen a handful of times. The V gene is TRBV10-2, the J gene TRBJ1-1; possible D gene TRBD1, 6 bases. The length of the CDR3 is 13 residues. The germline CDR1 and CDR2 sequences are WSHSY and SAAADI. Trimming stripped 6 bases from V and 3 bases from J, with 11 bases between. The CDR3 sequence: CASRRGKDTEAFF. CDR3 coding DNA: TGCGCCAGCAGGAGGGGGAAGGACACTGAAGCTTTCTTT.

This clone was recorded only once. This chain connects TRBV30 to TRBJ2-1; D uncertain. Trimming left V 2 bases short and J 5 bases short, with 10 bases between. CDR3 length equals 13 residues. Germline-derived CDR1 and CDR2 are GTSNPN and SVGIG (reference sequence). The CDR3 loop is CAWSPRSHNEQFF. For the CDR3, the DNA is TGTGCCTGGAGTCCGCGGAGCCACAATGAGCAGTTCTTC.

V usage is TRBV15 and J usage is TRBJ1-1; D may be TRBD1 (5 bases). Per germline, CDR1 LNHNV and CDR2 YYDKDF (reference sequence). V lost 0 bases, J lost 10 bases, and 9 bases lay in between. The CDR3 contains 12 residues. The CDR3 DNA follows: TGTGCCACCAGCAGAGATGACAGCAGAGCTTTCTTT. It codes for CATSRDDSRAFF.

This chain links TRBV6-6 with TRBJ1-1, with 10 bases that match TRBD1. Germline lookup yields CDR1 MNHNY and CDR2 SVGAGI (reference sequence). Trimming at V came to 5 bases and at J to 3 bases, leaving 3 bases not matched to a gene. The CDR3 is made up of 14 amino acids. CDR3 nucleotide sequence: TGTGCCAGCAGTCAGACAGGGGGCCACACTGAAGCTTTCTTT. Residues: CASSQTGGHTEAFF.

The V gene is TRBV5-6, the J gene TRBJ2-1, with a possible D match to TRBD2 (6 bases). Trimming cost V 3 bases and J 0 bases, with 10 bases left between them. The CDR3 is 15 amino acids. Per germline, CDR1 SGHDT and CDR2 YYEEEE. CDR3 residues: CASSSGLRSYNEQFF. The CDR3 DNA sequence: TGTGCCAGCAGCTCGGGACTTCGCTCCTACAATGAGCAGTTCTTC.

The CDR3 reads CASSLMGGEQFF. CDR3 bases: TGTGCCAGCAGCTTGATGGGGGGTGAGCAGTTCTTC. This rearrangement joins TRBV5-4 to TRBJ2-1; perhaps TRBD2 as D (6 bases). The CDR3 totals 12 residues. Trimming cost V 1 base and J 9 bases, with 8 bases left between them. Germline CDR1 and CDR2: SGHNT and YYREEE (reference sequence).

V and J are TRBV2 and TRBJ1-3; D is undetermined. V lost 8 bases, J lost 0 bases, and 8 bases lay in between. Germline-derived CDR1 and CDR2 are SNHLY and FYNNEI. This CDR3 spans 13 amino acids. The CDR3 loop reads CASQARSGNTIYF. The CDR3 DNA sequence: TGTGCCAGCCAGGCACGCTCTGGAAACACCATATATTTT.

The V and J genes are TRBV5-1 and TRBJ1-6; no firm D call. This CDR3 comprises 15 residues. Germline lookup yields CDR1 SGHRS and CDR2 YFSETQ. V was trimmed by 0 bases and J by 9 bases, leaving 13 bases between them. CDR3 bases: TGCGCCAGCAGCTTGGTTGGGTTGGCTAGTTCACCCCTCCACTTT. Protein product: CASSLVGLASSPLHF.

V is TRBV28 and J is TRBJ2-5, with D unclear. The CDR3 covers 14 residues. CDR1 is MDHEN, CDR2 SYDVKM, per germline. V lost 2 bases and J lost 5, with 12 bases in between. Here the CDR3 reads CASSLHTVRETQYF. Written as DNA, the CDR3 is TGTGCCAGCAGTTTACATACCGTGCGGGAGACCCAGTACTTC.

This clone was seen only a few times. The identical CDR3 is also encoded by other nucleotide sequences in the sample. CDR3 region: CASSLTSGRANEQFF. CDR3 coding DNA: TGCGCCAGCAGCTTGACTAGCGGGAGGGCAAATGAGCAGTTCTTC. The V and J genes are TRBV5-1 and TRBJ2-1; 13 bases are a match to TRBD2. CDR1 is SGHRS and CDR2 is YFSETQ in the germline V gene. J was trimmed by 7 bases and V by 1 base; bases with no gene match: 2. The CDR3 length is 15 residues.

This chain uses TRBV19 with TRBJ1-2, with D maybe TRBD1 (6 bases). Germline V lookup: CDR1 LNHDA, CDR2 SQIVND (reference sequence). The CDR3 loop spans 13 amino acids. With 4 bases removed from V and 4 bases from J, the gap between germline ends came to 10 bases. CDR3 in amino acids: CASSTGVSYGYTF. The CDR3 region has the DNA TGTGCCAGTAGTACAGGGGTTAGCTATGGCTACACCTTC.

The sample holds one count of this clone. The chain couples TRBV28 to TRBJ2-7, with 8 bases lining up with TRBD1. The CDR3 consists of 15 residues. J gave up 3 bases and V 4 bases, and 8 bases lay outside the gene matches. Germline V gene sequence: CDR1 MDHEN, CDR2 SYDVKM. CDR3 coding DNA: TGTGCCAGCAGTTCCCGGACAGGGAAGATCTACGAGCAGTACTTC. It translates to CASSSRTGKIYEQYF.

J is TRBJ2-1 and V is TRBV9, with a tentative D call TRBD2 (5 bases). The germline gives CDR1 SGDLS, CDR2 YYNGEE. The CDR3 length is 15 residues. Trimming stripped 3 bases from V and 7 bases from J, with 17 bases between. The CDR3 loop reads CASSGTTAGGNEQFF. The CDR3 DNA reads TGTGCCAGCAGCGGTACCACCGCGGGTGGGAATGAGCAGTTCTTC.

The rearrangement links TRBV9 to TRBJ2-3; 11 bases align to TRBD2. CDR1 SGDLS and CDR2 YYNGEE come from the germline V gene. CDR3 length equals 17 residues. V dropped 0 bases and J dropped 3; count of bases not matched to a gene: 6. CDR3 region: CASSVGNSGGETDTQYF. CDR3 DNA sequence: TGTGCCAGCAGCGTAGGAAATAGCGGGGGGGAAACAGATACGCAGTATTTT.

The chain is built from TRBV28 and TRBJ2-1; 7 bases agree with TRBD2. The CDR3 is 17 amino acids. The junction had 10 bases not matched to a gene; V was cut back by 4 bases and J by 1 base. Germline CDR1 MDHEN, CDR2 SYDVKM. The CDR3 nucleotides read TGTGCCAGCAGTTCACCGAGAAGCGGGATATCCTACAATGAGCAGTTCTTC. Amino acid sequence: CASSSPRSGISYNEQFF.

The V call is TRBV28, the J call TRBJ1-1; 7 bases align to TRBD1. This CDR3 is built from 16 residues. With 7 bases clipped from V and 1 base from J, the junction kept 12 bases outside the gene matches. Germline V gene data show CDR1 as MDHEN and CDR2 as SYDVKM. CDR3 region: CASTPHTRGPNTEAFF. The CDR3 DNA reads TGTGCCAGCACCCCCCACACGAGGGGGCCGAACACTGAAGCTTTCTTT. The full variable domain, completed using reference TRBV28 and TRBJ1-1, is DVKVTQSSRYLVKRTGEKVFLECVQDMDHENMFWYRQDPGLGLRLIYFSYDVKMKEKGDIPEGYSVSREKKERFSLILESASTNQTSMYLCASTPHTRGPNTEAFFGQGTRLTVV.

The V call is TRBV4-2, the J call TRBJ2-2; D is unclear. CDR3 length: 12 residues. Germline assignment: CDR1 LGHNA and CDR2 YNFKEQ. The V and J ends lost 5 bases and 5 bases respectively, with 6 bases between them. CDR3 nucleotide sequence: TGTGCCAGCAGCGGCTCGACCGGGGAGCTGTTTTTT. It yields the protein CASSGSTGELFF.